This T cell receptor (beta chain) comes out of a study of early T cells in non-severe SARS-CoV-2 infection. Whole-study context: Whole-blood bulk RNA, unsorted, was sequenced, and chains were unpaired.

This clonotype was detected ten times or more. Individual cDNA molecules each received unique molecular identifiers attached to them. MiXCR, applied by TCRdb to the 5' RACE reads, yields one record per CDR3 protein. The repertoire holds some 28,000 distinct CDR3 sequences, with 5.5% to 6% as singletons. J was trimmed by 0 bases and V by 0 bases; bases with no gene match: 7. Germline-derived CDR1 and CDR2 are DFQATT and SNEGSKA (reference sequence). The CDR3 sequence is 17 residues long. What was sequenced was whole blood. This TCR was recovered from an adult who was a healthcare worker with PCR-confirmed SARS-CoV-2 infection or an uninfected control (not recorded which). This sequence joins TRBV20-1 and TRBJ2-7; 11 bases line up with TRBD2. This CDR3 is CSARDLFTSGSSYEQYF. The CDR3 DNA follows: TGCAGTGCTAGAGACCTTTTTACTAGCGGGAGCTCCTACGAGCAGTACTTC.